Listed below are T cell receptor beta chains from one sample, sequenced in a study of T cells after yellow fever vaccination. Each CDR3 protein gets one entry after TCRdb re-called the 5' RACE reads with MiXCR. The sample lists 250,000 to 350,000 distinct CDR3 sequences; 3.5% to 4.5% were seen once. This specimen consisted of PBMCs, obtained 15 days after the yellow fever booster vaccination. These receptors came from a man aged 18-30 years who received the YFV17D yellow fever vaccine. The CDR3 runs from the conserved cysteine through the conserved F or W. A D gene is named only where the DNA matches it firmly. The listing skips clone size in some rows; elsewhere it reads once, few, many or a size class.

>14|TRBV20-1|few|TRBJ2-3|.
CSASLGGGTDTQYF
TGCAGTGCAAGCCTCGGGGGTGGCACAGATACGCAGTATTTT
>14|TRBV20-1|few|TRBJ1-6|TRBD1
CSARVGTDNSPLHF
TGCAGTGCTAGAGTCGGGACAGATAATTCACCCCTCCACTTT
>15|TRBV5-1|many|TRBJ2-1|TRBD2
CASSLASGGYNEQFF
TGCGCCAGCAGCTTGGCCAGCGGGGGCTACAATGAGCAGTTCTTC
>14|TRBV5-1|many|TRBJ1-5|.
CASSLDQGGQPQHF
TGCGCCAGCAGCTTGGATCAGGGAGGCCAGCCCCAGCATTTT
>15|TRBV27|many|TRBJ1-1|.
CASSLSTWGNTEAFF
TGTGCCAGCAGTTTATCGACCTGGGGCAACACTGAAGCTTTCTTT
>13|TRBV7-2|.|TRBJ2-3|TRBD1
CADGTGGTDTQYF
TGTGCCGACGGGACAGGCGGCACAGATACGCAGTATTTT
>14|TRBV18|.|TRBJ2-5|.
CASSQGHVEETQYF
TGTGCCAGCTCACAAGGACATGTTGAAGAGACCCAGTACTTC
>16|TRBV7-8|many|TRBJ1-5|TRBD1
CASSPRTGGDNQPQHF
TGTGCCAGCAGCCCCAGGACAGGGGGCGACAATCAGCCCCAGCATTTT
>11|TRBV20-1|.|TRBJ2-1|.
CSARVINEQFF
TGCAGTGCTAGAGTTATAAATGAGCAGTTCTTC
>15|TRBV6-5|.|TRBJ1-5|.
CASRRQTGPNQPQHF
TGTGCCAGCAGAAGACAGACCGGGCCCAATCAGCCCCAGCATTTT
>13|TRBV10-3|many|TRBJ2-3|.
CAISESILDPRYF
TGTGCCATCAGTGAGTCGATTCTGGACCCCAGGTATTTT
>13|TRBV12-3/TRBV12-4|many|TRBJ1-2|.
CASSLQGRYGYTF
TGTGCCAGCAGTTTACAAGGGCGCTATGGCTACACCTTC
>12|TRBV7-9|few|TRBJ2-7|.
CASSMGEYEQYF
TGTGCCAGCAGCATGGGAGAATACGAGCAGTACTTC
>11|TRBV5-6|many|TRBJ1-3|.
CASSSRNTIYF
TGTGCCAGCAGCTCACGAAACACCATATATTTT
>19|TRBV5-1|few|TRBJ2-1|TRBD2
CASSSSGGPPSSSYNEQFF
TGCGCCAGCAGCTCCAGCGGGGGGCCGCCTTCGAGCTCCTACAATGAGCAGTTCTTC
>14|TRBV29-1|.|TRBJ2-1|.
CSVEGLSSYNEQFF
TGCAGCGTTGAAGGACTGAGCTCCTACAATGAGCAGTTCTTC